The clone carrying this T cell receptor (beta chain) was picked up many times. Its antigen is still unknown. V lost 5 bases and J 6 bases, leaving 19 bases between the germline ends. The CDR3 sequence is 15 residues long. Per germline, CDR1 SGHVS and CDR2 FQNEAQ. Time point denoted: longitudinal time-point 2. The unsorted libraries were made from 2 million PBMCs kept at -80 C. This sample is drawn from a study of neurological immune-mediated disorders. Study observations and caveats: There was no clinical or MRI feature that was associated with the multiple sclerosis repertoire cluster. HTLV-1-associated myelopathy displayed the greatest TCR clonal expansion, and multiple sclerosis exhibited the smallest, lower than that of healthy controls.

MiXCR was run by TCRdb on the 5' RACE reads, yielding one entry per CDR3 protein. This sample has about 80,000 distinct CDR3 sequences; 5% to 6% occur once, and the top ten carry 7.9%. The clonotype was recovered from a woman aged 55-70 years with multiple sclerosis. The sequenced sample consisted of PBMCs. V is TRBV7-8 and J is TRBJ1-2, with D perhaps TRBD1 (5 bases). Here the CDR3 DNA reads TGTGCCAGCAGCCCCCGGAGGGGAGGTGTGGATGGCTACACCTTC. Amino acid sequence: CASSPRRGGVDGYTF.